These 14 T cell receptor beta chains share one sample of origin, sequenced in a study of human T cells and chemical hapten exposure. This sample's time point: healthy volunteer bleed at 2 weeks. Unfractionated whole blood was the source from which total RNA was extracted. TCRdb used MiXCR to reprocess the RACE reads, holding one entry per CDR3 protein. The sample has tens of thousands of distinct CDR3 sequences, approximately 8.2% seen once. The sequenced material came from whole blood. These receptors all come from a female donor in good health. Some clones in this sample may be carry-over from other donors' samples.

The table lists this clonotype with many counts. The rearrangement joins TRBV20-1 to TRBJ2-4; D not resolved. From germline, CDR1 is DFQATT and CDR2 SNEGSKA (reference sequence). The CDR3 length is 10 residues. The V end was cut by 6 bases, the J end by 7 bases, with 7 bases between. The CDR3 spells CSAPANIQYF. The DNA of the CDR3 is TGCAGTGCGCCAGCGAACATTCAGTACTTC.

This clonotype occurred many times. This rearrangement joins TRBV10-3 to TRBJ2-1, with a tentative D call TRBD2 (6 bases). The germline gives CDR1 ENHRY, CDR2 SYGVKD. With 2 bases removed from V and 9 bases from J, the gap between germline ends came to 8 bases. This CDR3 is 12 amino acids long. CDR3 nucleotide sequence: TGTGCCATCAGTGAGGGGAGGCCTGAGCAGTTCTTC. It is translated as CAISEGRPEQFF.

The chain has TRBV4-2 and TRBJ2-3, with D unresolved. The CDR3 covers 16 residues. Trimming took 4 bases from V and 0 from J, leaving 14 bases between them. Looked up from germline, CDR1 is LGHNA and CDR2 is YNFKEQ. CDR3 in amino acids: CASSPLAFPSTDTQYF. The CDR3 region has the DNA TGTGCCAGCAGCCCCCTGGCCTTTCCTAGCACAGATACGCAGTATTTT.

The chain combines TRBV7-9 with TRBJ2-3, with D perhaps TRBD2 (7 bases). CDR3 length equals 17 residues. In germline, CDR1 is SEHNR, CDR2 FQNEAQ (reference sequence). Between the trimmed V and J ends, which lost 5 bases and 2 bases, there was a span of 20 bases. For the CDR3, the DNA is TGTGCCAGCAGCCCTGGTGGTGGCGGGGGCTCCACAGATACGCAGTATTTT. Amino acid sequence: CASSPGGGGGSTDTQYF.

There are many counts of this clonotype. The V gene is TRBV20-1, the J gene TRBJ2-6; D remains unclear. This CDR3 has 13 amino acids. Germline CDR1 DFQATT, CDR2 SNEGSKA (reference sequence). V lost 6 bases and J 2 bases, leaving 8 bases between the germline ends. DNA of the CDR3: TGCAGTGCCCACCTAACTGGGGCCAACGTCCTGACTTTC. Protein: CSAHLTGANVLTF.

The chain employs TRBV27 and TRBJ2-2; the D gene is possibly TRBD1 (6 bases). Germline CDR1 and CDR2: MNHEY and SMNVEV (reference sequence). The CDR3 runs 18 residues. The V gene lost 2 bases and the J gene lost 4 bases, with 20 bases spanning the gap. The CDR3 spells CASSLISRDTPRTGELFF. Written as DNA, the CDR3 is TGTGCCAGCAGTTTAATCTCCCGGGACACACCGCGCACCGGGGAGCTGTTTTTT.

The rearrangement joins TRBV3-1 to TRBJ2-1; D is unresolved. CDR3 length: 13 amino acids. The germline CDR1 and CDR2 sequences are LGHDT and YNNKEL (reference sequence). V was clipped by 0 bases and J by 9 bases, with 9 bases between them. The CDR3 here is CASSQDFNSEQFF. As DNA, the CDR3 is TGTGCCAGCAGCCAAGACTTTAATAGTGAGCAGTTCTTC.

The table lists this clonotype with many counts. The chain uses TRBV18 and TRBJ1-3, with D possibly TRBD1 on 5 matching bases. Germline V gene lookup returns CDR1 KGHSH and CDR2 LQKENI. This CDR3 contains 15 residues. V lost 3 bases to trimming and J lost 0 bases, with 9 bases between them. CDR3 bases: TGTGCCAGCTCACCCCGACAGAACTCTGGAAACACCATATATTTT. This translates into CASSPRQNSGNTIYF.

This clonotype has a handful of counts. J is TRBJ2-1 and V is TRBV28; no definite D call. The CDR3 consists of 13 residues. The V gene's germline CDR1 is MDHEN and CDR2 SYDVKM. V gave up 9 bases and J gave up 7 bases, with 16 bases separating them. The CDR3, as DNA: TGTGCCAGTGTTACGACCGCGTGGAATGAGCAGTTCTTC. Its protein is CASVTTAWNEQFF.

The chain uses TRBV12-3 or TRBV12-4 and TRBJ2-3; maybe TRBD2 (6 bases). The CDR3 has 13 amino acids. Trimming took off 4 bases at V and 6 bases at J, with 11 bases between the two ends. The CDR3 DNA is TGTGCCAGCAGTTACGAAGCGGGTGATACGCAGTATTTT. Translation: CASSYEAGDTQYF.

This clonotype turned up a few times. The rearrangement uses TRBV7-3 and TRBJ2-1; weak D call: TRBD2 (6 bases). The germline gives CDR1 SGHTA, CDR2 FQGTGA. V dropped 5 bases and J dropped 9 bases, with 17 bases sitting between them. The CDR3 length is 14 residues. The CDR3 sequence is CASSRSTSSVEQFF. In nucleotides, the CDR3 is TGTGCCAGCAGCCGTAGCACTAGCAGTGTTGAGCAGTTCTTC. Using reference TRBV7-3 and TRBJ2-1 for the parts outside the CDR3, the full variable domain is GAGVSQTPSNKVTEKGKYVELRCDPISGHTALYWYRQSLGQGPEFLIYFQGTGAADDSGLPNDRFFAVRPEGSVSTLKIQRTERGDSAVYLCASSRSTSSVEQFFGPGTRLTVL.

In this sample, this clonotype turned up many times. The V call is TRBV6-2 or TRBV6-3, the J call TRBJ2-7, with 7 bases fitting TRBD1. This CDR3 region has 13 residues. CDR1 is MNHEY and CDR2 is SVGEGT in the germline V gene. The J segment lost 6 bases and the V segment lost 2 bases, leaving 4 bases of the junction unmatched. In nucleotides, the CDR3 is TGTGCCAGCAGTTACGCAGGGACAGCCGAGCAGTACTTC. The encoded protein is CASSYAGTAEQYF.

The rearrangement links TRBV29-1 to TRBJ1-2, with no clear D. Trimming shortened V by 4 bases and J by 0 bases, and 12 bases separated the two germline ends. The CDR3 loop spans 14 amino acids. Germline loops: CDR1 SQVTM, CDR2 ANQGSEA. The DNA of the CDR3 is TGCAGCGTTGTTGCGGAGACCTCTAACTATGGCTACACCTTC. Translated, it gives CSVVAETSNYGYTF.

This clonotype was seen at least ten times. J is TRBJ1-1 and V is TRBV21-1; the table's D gene call, TRBD1, was not cross checked with the DNA. TRBV21-1 is recorded as a pseudogene. This CDR3 has 13 residues. DNA for the CDR3: TGTGCCAGCAGCGACAGAGTGAACACTGAAGCTTTCTTT. Translated: CASSDRVNTEAFF.